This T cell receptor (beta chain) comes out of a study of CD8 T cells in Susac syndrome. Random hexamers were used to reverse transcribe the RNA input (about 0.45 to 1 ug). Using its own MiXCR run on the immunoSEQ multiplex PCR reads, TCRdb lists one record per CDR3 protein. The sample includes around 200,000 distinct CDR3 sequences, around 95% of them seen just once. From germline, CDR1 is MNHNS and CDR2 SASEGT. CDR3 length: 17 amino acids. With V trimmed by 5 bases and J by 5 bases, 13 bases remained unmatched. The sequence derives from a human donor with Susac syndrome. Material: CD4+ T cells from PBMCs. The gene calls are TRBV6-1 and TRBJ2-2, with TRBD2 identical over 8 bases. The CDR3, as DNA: TGTGCCAGCAGTCGACAAAGCGCGGGGGGCGGGACCGGGGAGCTGTTTTTT. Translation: CASSRQSAGGGTGELFF.